The source of this TCR beta chain is a study of T cells in Graves' hyperthyroidism and ophthalmopathy. The study's findings and limits: Blood samples included most of the expanded thyroid clonotypes exceeding 0.001. Ophthalmopathy was model-predicted a median about 6.9 months pre-onset.

The length of the CDR3 is 13 residues. Trimming left V 1 base short and J 9 bases short, with 10 bases between. Germline V gene data show CDR1 as LGHDT and CDR2 as YNNKEL (reference sequence). Of note for this clonotype: Its antigen remains unidentified.

It was RNA transcripts that yielded the amplified TCR beta CDR3 regions. HTBI primers drove first-round RT-PCR of the TCR CDR3. TCRdb re-called the multiplex PCR reads through MiXCR, storing one row per CDR3 protein. The sample records some 770,000 distinct CDR3 sequences, about a sixth being singletons. Exclusion followed for patients with uncontrolled infection, other autoimmune disease, pregnancy or lactation. This rearrangement joins TRBV3-1 to TRBJ2-1; D not certain. This TCR was recovered from a man in his late teens or twenties with Graves' hyperthyroidism. Sample: blood. This CDR3 is CASSQGIRSEQFF. CDR3 coding DNA: TGTGCCAGCAGCCAAGGAATACGGAGTGAGCAGTTCTTC.